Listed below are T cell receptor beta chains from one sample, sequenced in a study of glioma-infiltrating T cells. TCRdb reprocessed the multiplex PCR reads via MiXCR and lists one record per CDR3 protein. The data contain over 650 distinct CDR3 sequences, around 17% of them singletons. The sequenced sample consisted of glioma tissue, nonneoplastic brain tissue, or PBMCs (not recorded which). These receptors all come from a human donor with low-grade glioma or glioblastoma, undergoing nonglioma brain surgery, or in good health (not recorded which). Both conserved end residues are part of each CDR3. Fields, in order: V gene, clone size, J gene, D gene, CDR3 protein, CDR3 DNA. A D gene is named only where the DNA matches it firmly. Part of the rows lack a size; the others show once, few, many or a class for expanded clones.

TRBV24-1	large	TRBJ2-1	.	CATSDLHEQFF	TGTGCCACCAGTGATTTGCATGAGCAGTTCTTC
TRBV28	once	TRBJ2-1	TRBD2	CASRSAGTSGSNEQFF	TGTGCCAGCAGGTCCGCCGGGACTAGCGGGAGTAATGAGCAGTTCTTC
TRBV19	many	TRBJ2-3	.	CASSIGSGTGTDTQYF	TGTGCCAGTAGTATTGGGTCCGGGACCGGCACAGATACGCAGTATTTT
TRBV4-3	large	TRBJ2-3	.	CASTLGREADTQYF	TGCGCCAGCACCTTGGGCAGGGAGGCAGATACGCAGTATTTT
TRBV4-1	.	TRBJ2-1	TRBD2	CANSPHGTRSNEQLF	TGCGCCAACAGCCCCCACGGGACTAGGAGTAATGAGCAGTTGTTC
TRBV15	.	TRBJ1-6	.	CATRVPDSYNSPLHF	TGTGCCACCAGAGTGCCCGACTCCTATAATTCACCCCTCCACTTT
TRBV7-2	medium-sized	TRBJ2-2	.	CASSLLYGSIHPGELFF	TGTGCCAGCAGCTTATTGTACGGGAGTATCCACCCCGGGGAGCTGTTTTTT
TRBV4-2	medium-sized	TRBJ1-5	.	CASSQRNGTNQPQHF	TGTGCCAGCAGCCAGAGGAACGGAACCAATCAGCCCCAGCATTTT
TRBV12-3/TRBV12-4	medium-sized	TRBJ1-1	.	CASSFAGAGEAFF	TGTGCCAGCAGTTTCGCAGGGGCCGGTGAAGCTTTCTTT
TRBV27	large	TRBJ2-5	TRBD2	CASRGLAGGEETQYF	TGTGCCAGCAGAGGACTAGCGGGAGGGGAAGAGACCCAGTACTTC
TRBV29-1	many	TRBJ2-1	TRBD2	CSVFKYAGVWNEQFF	TGCAGCGTTTTTAAGTACGCGGGAGTATGGAATGAGCAGTTCTTC
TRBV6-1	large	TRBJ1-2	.	CASRETGAGYTF	TGTGCCAGCAGGGAGACAGGAGCTGGCTACACCTTC
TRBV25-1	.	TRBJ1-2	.	CASRGGLAGYTF	TGTGCCAGCAGGGGGGGTTTGGCTGGCTACACCTTC
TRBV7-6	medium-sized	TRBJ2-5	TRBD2	CASSHNPGGVQETQYF	TGTGCCAGCAGCCATAATCCGGGGGGGGTCCAAGAGACCCAGTACTTC
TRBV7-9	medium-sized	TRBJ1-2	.	CASSFPGQHYGYTF	TGTGCCAGCAGCTTCCCAGGACAGCACTATGGCTACACCTTC
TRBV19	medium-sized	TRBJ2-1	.	CASSIAGFLYNEQFF	TGTGCCAGTAGTATAGCGGGATTTCTCTACAATGAGCAGTTCTTC
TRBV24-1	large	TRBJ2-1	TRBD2	CATSDLVSGGSYNEQFF	TGTGCCACCAGTGATTTGGTAAGCGGGGGGTCCTACAATGAGCAGTTCTTC
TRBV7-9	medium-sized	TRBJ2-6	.	CASSNGITGANVLTF	TGTGCCAGCAGCAACGGGATCACTGGGGCCAACGTCCTGACTTTC
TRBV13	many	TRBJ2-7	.	CASSQQGSYEQYF	TGTGCCAGCAGCCAACAGGGATCCTACGAGCAGTACTTC
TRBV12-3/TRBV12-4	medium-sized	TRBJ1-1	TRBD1	CASSLQGQVTEAFF	TGTGCCAGCAGTCTACAGGGGCAGGTCACTGAAGCTTTCTTT
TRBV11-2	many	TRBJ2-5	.	CASSSQGGGETQYF	TGTGCCAGCAGCTCCCAGGGAGGGGGTGAGACCCAGTACTTC
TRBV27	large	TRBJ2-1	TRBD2	CASTRGTSGSNEQFF	TGTGCCAGCACCCGCGGGACTAGCGGGAGCAATGAGCAGTTCTTC
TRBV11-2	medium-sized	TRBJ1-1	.	CASSLSGLVQAFF	TGTGCCAGCAGCTTATCAGGGCTCGTTCAGGCTTTCTTT
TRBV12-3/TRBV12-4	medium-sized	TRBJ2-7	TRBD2	CASSLAGGRTHYEQYF	TGTGCCAGCAGTTTAGCGGGAGGGCGGACCCACTACGAGCAGTACTTC
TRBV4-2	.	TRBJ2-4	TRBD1	CASRGQGKNIQYF	TGTGCCAGCCGAGGACAGGGTAAAAACATTCAGTACTTC
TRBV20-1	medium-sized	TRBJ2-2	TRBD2	CSVVAGVTGELFF	TGCAGTGTTGTAGCGGGAGTCACCGGGGAGCTGTTTTTT
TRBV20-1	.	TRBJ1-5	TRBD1	CSATTGLSNQPQHF	TGCAGTGCTACGACAGGGCTTAGCAATCAGCCCCAGCATTTT
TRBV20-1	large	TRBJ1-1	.	CSASGQLNTEAFF	TGCAGTGCTAGTGGTCAGTTGAACACTGAAGCTTTCTTT
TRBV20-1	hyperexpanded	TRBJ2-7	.	CSARSGDVYEQYF	TGCAGTGCTAGATCCGGGGATGTCTACGAGCAGTACTTC
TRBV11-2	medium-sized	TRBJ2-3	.	CASSLVLGGSTDTQYF	TGTGCCAGCAGCTTAGTGCTTGGAGGGAGCACAGATACGCAGTATTTT
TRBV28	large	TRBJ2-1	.	CASSLRDLAPFF	TGTGCCAGCAGTCTCCGGGACTTAGCCCCGTTCTTC
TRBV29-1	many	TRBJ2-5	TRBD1	CSGKQGGETQYF	TGCAGCGGCAAACAGGGGGGAGAGACCCAGTACTTC